This is a list of T cell receptor beta chains from one sample in a study of T cell clonotyping in hematopoietic cell transplantation. Profiling relied on immunoSEQ multiplex PCR, and the TCRdb table lists in-frame clones only, not all of them. The sample consists of fewer than 70,000 clones, around 94% of them appearing once. The specimen was peripheral blood mononuclear cells. These TCRs come from a man aged 45 to 65 in good health. Some clones in this sample may be carry-over from other donors' samples. CDR3s include the opening cysteine and the closing phenylalanine or tryptophan. The D gene is left open where the match is weak. The size entry is marked missing in some rows and otherwise reads once, few, many or a size class.

d_gene,v_gene,j_gene,abundance,CDR3aa,CDR3nt
TRBD1,TRBV5-4,TRBJ2-7,-,CASSSGTGPYEQYF,TGTGCCAGCAGTTCCGGGACAGGGCCCTACGAGCAGTACTTC
-,TRBV7-2,TRBJ2-5,-,CASSLGHRRTLQETQYF,TGTGCCAGCAGCTTAGGCCACAGGAGAACCCTACAAGAGACCCAGTACTTC
TRBD1,TRBV11-2,TRBJ1-1,-,CASSFGQGNTEAFF,TGTGCCAGCAGCTTCGGACAGGGGAACACTGAAGCTTTCTTT
TRBD2,TRBV5-1,TRBJ2-2,-,CASSLEAGANTGELFF,TGCGCCAGCAGCTTAGAAGCGGGGGCGAACACCGGGGAGCTGTTTTTT
TRBD2,TRBV5-4,TRBJ2-5,-,CASSLGTSGGKQETQYF,TGTGCCAGCAGCTTGGGAACTAGCGGGGGGAAACAAGAGACCCAGTACTTC
-,TRBV28,TRBJ2-3,once,CASSSASSQSTDTQYF,TGTGCCAGCAGTTCCGCATCCTCACAAAGCACAGATACGCAGTATTTT
TRBD1,TRBV30,TRBJ1-4,few,CAWRGTGRANEKLFF,TGTGCCTGGAGAGGGACAGGCCGCGCTAATGAAAAACTGTTTTTT
TRBD2,TRBV27,TRBJ2-3,-,CASSVIGTIITDTQYF,TGTGCCAGCAGTGTCATTGGGACTATCATTACAGATACGCAGTATTTT
-,TRBV15,TRBJ2-5,-,CATSRDLSGLGAETQYF,TGTGCCACCAGCAGAGATCTCTCGGGACTGGGAGCGGAGACCCAGTACTTC
-,TRBV12-5,TRBJ1-1,-,CASGGGTEAFF,TGTGCTAGTGGGGGGGGCACTGAAGCTTTCTTT
-,TRBV6-1,TRBJ1-1,once,CASSGWGRETEAFF,TGTGCCAGCAGTGGTTGGGGGCGAGAGACTGAAGCTTTCTTT
-,TRBV2,TRBJ2-7,-,CASSAETAVYEQYF,TGTGCCAGCAGTGCGGAGACAGCGGTCTACGAGCAGTACTTC
-,TRBV30,TRBJ1-1,-,CAWTFSGNTEAFF,TGTGCCTGGACCTTTTCAGGGAACACTGAAGCTTTCTTT
TRBD1,TRBV4-2,TRBJ1-2,-,CASSQETGEYGYTF,TGTGCCAGCAGCCAAGAGACAGGGGAGTATGGCTACACCTTC
-,TRBV9,TRBJ2-5,-,CASSVVGNQETQYF,TGTGCCAGCAGCGTAGTGGGAAACCAAGAGACCCAGTACTTC
-,TRBV4-2,TRBJ1-5,-,CASSPSGANQPQHF,TGTGCCAGCAGCCCTTCAGGGGCTAATCAGCCCCAGCATTTT
-,TRBV7-6,TRBJ2-7,-,CASSLGDDSYEQYF,TGTGCCAGCAGCTTAGGGGACGACTCCTACGAGCAGTACTTC
-,TRBV5-8,TRBJ1-2,-,CASSLEYGFYGYTF,TGTGCCAGCAGCTTGGAGTACGGTTTTTATGGCTACACCTTC
TRBD1,TRBV5-1,TRBJ1-5,-,CASKEGAVGNQPQHF,TGCGCCAGCAAGGAGGGGGCGGTGGGCAATCAGCCCCAGCATTTT
TRBD2,TRBV4-3,TRBJ2-1,-,CASSPMTSGRNEQFF,TGCGCCAGCAGCCCCATGACTAGCGGGAGGAATGAGCAGTTCTTC
-,TRBV10-3,TRBJ1-2,-,CAISETTQNYGYTF,TGTGCCATCAGTGAGACGACACAGAACTATGGCTACACCTTC
TRBD1,TRBV29-1,TRBJ1-5,-,CSVTFTGTGNNQPQHF,TGCAGCGTTACCTTCACCGGGACAGGGAACAATCAGCCCCAGCATTTT
TRBD1,TRBV4-2,TRBJ1-1,-,CASSQDDRGRMNTEAFF,TGTGCCAGCAGCCAAGATGACAGGGGCCGAATGAACACTGAAGCTTTCTTT
TRBD1,TRBV27,TRBJ2-7,-,CASSWGHGQGYEQYF,TGTGCCAGCAGTTGGGGACACGGACAGGGCTACGAGCAGTACTTC
-,TRBV4-3,TRBJ1-2,-,CASSGSWETYGYTF,TGCGCCAGCAGCGGCAGTTGGGAGACCTATGGCTACACCTTC
-,TRBV7-2,TRBJ1-2,-,CASSWDSYGYTF,TGTGCCAGCAGCTGGGACTCCTATGGCTACACCTTC
TRBD1,TRBV13,TRBJ2-5,-,CASSPRTGTETQYF,TGTGCCAGCAGCCCACGGACAGGAACGGAGACCCAGTACTTC
-,TRBV27,TRBJ2-3,-,CASSFGAGTDTQYF,TGTGCCAGCAGTTTCGGAGCGGGCACAGATACGCAGTATTTT
-,TRBV28,TRBJ1-4,-,CASSSHAQGSLNEKLFF,TGTGCCAGCAGTTCCCATGCACAGGGCTCTCTTAATGAAAAACTGTTTTTT
TRBD2,TRBV7-6,TRBJ2-7,once,CASSLGPWASGGQAYEQYF,TGTGCCAGCAGCTTAGGGCCGTGGGCTAGCGGGGGTCAGGCCTACGAGCAGTACTTC
-,TRBV18,TRBJ1-2,-,CASSPPSLPLGYTF,TGTGCCAGCTCACCACCGAGTCTACCGCTCGGCTACACCTTC
-,TRBV5-5,TRBJ1-3,-,CASSLGPGNTIYF,TGTGCCAGCAGCCTTGGCCCTGGAAACACCATATATTTT
-,TRBV7-6,TRBJ2-1,-,CASSLIVGGLNEQFF,TGTGCCAGCAGCTTAATTGTGGGAGGTCTCAATGAGCAGTTCTTC
-,TRBV27,TRBJ1-1,once,CASSNRALNTEAFF,TGTGCCAGCAGTAACAGGGCTTTGAACACTGAAGCTTTCTTT
-,TRBV5-3,TRBJ1-2,-,CARSLFLRGTNYGYTF,TGTGCCAGAAGCTTGTTCTTGAGGGGGACTAACTATGGCTACACCTTC
TRBD2,TRBV25-1,TRBJ2-7,-,CASSEYRASGYSYEQYF,TGTGCCAGCAGTGAATATAGGGCTAGCGGGTACTCCTACGAGCAGTACTTC
-,TRBV9,TRBJ2-5,-,CASSVGLLETQYF,TGTGCCAGCAGCGTAGGACTTCTGGAGACCCAGTACTTC
TRBD2,TRBV10-3,TRBJ2-5,-,CAIGGTSGVQETQYF,TGTGCCATCGGGGGGACTAGCGGGGTCCAAGAGACCCAGTACTTC
-,TRBV7-8,TRBJ2-2,-,CASSYLVAGLKTGELFF,TGTGCCAGCAGCTACCTAGTCGCAGGCCTAAAGACCGGGGAGCTGTTTTTT
-,TRBV6-6,TRBJ1-5,once,CASRGGSPNQPQHF,TGTGCCAGCAGGGGGGGGAGTCCAAATCAGCCCCAGCATTTT
TRBD1,TRBV5-6,TRBJ1-2,-,CASSSPDREGYTF,TGTGCCAGCAGCTCCCCGGACAGGGAAGGCTACACCTTC
TRBD2,TRBV9,TRBJ2-5,-,CASSVDPSGLTQETQYF,TGTGCCAGCAGCGTAGATCCTAGCGGGCTGACCCAAGAGACCCAGTACTTC
-,TRBV5-1,TRBJ2-7,-,CASSLHRQGGREQYF,TGCGCCAGCAGCTTGCATCGTCAAGGGGGAAGGGAGCAGTACTTC
TRBD1,TRBV29-1,TRBJ1-5,-,CSVRTGPNQPQHF,TGCAGCGTCAGGACAGGACCAAATCAGCCCCAGCATTTT
-,TRBV7-2,TRBJ2-1,once,CASSRRANEQFF,TGTGCCAGCAGCCGCCGGGCCAATGAGCAGTTCTTC
-,TRBV19,TRBJ1-1,-,CASSRSVSEGRWNTEAFF,TGTGCCAGTAGTAGGTCGGTATCTGAGGGGCGATGGAACACTGAAGCTTTCTTT
-,TRBV6-9,TRBJ2-7,-,CASSPRDGSYEQYF,TGTGCCAGCAGTCCCCGGGACGGGTCCTACGAGCAGTACTTC
-,TRBV5-1,TRBJ1-3,-,CASRLTPWADTIYF,TGCGCCAGCAGACTAACACCTTGGGCCGACACCATATATTTT
-,TRBV30,TRBJ2-3,-,CAWSPADTQYF,TGTGCCTGGAGTCCGGCAGATACGCAGTATTTT